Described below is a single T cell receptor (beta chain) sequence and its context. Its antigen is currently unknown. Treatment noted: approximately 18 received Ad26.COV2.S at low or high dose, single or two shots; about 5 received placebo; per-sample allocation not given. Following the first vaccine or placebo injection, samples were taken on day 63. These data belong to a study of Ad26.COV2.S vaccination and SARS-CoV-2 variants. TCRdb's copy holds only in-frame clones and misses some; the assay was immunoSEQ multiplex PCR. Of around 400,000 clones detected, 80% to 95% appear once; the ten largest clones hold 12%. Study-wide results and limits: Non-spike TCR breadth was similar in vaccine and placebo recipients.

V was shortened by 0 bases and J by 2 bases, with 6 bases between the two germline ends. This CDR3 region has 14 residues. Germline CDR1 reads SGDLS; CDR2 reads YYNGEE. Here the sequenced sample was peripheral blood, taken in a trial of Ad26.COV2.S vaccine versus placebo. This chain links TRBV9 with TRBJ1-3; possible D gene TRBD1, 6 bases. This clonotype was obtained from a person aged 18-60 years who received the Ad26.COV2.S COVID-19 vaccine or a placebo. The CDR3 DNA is TGTGCCAGCAGCGTAGCAGGGGCTGGAAACACCATATATTTT. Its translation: CASSVAGAGNTIYF.